The present T cell receptor delta chain was sequenced within a study of gamma-delta T cells after stem cell transplantation. TCRdb re-called the RT-PCR reads through CATT. Of some 3,000 delta-chain clones listed, 30% are singletons. This clone was observed a handful of times. J lost 2 bases, V lost 0 bases, and 8 bases had no gene match. The length of the CDR3 is 18 residues. Germline CDR1 is GEAIGNYY and CDR2 is EKD. The V gene is TRDV2, the J gene TRDJ1; 13 nucleotides align to TRDD3. The receptor was derived from a human donor. It is not recorded whose cells these are; they may come from a transplant donor. The sample taken for sequencing was gamma-delta T cells. CDR3 DNA sequence: TGTGCCTGTGACACCGTCCTAACTGGGGGATACGTAACCGATAAACTCATCTTT. Its translation is CACDTVLTGGYVTDKLIF.